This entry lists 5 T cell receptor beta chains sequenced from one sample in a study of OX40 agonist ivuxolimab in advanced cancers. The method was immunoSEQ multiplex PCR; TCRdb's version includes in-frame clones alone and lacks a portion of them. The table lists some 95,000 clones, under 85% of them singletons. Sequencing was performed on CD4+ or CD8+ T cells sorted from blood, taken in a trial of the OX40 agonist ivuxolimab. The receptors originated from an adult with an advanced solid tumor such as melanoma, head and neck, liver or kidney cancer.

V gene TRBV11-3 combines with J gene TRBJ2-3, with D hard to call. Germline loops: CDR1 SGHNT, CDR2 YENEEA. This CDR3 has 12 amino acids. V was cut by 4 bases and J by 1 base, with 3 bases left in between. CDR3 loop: CASSSRTDTQYF. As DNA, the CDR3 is TGTGCCAGCAGCTCCCGCACAGATACGCAGTATTTT.

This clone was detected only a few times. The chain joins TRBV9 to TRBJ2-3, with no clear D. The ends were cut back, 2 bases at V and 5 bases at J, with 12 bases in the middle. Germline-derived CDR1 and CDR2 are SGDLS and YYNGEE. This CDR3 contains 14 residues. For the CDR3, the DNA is TGTGCCAGCAGCGTTTACGGTGGTGGAGATACGCAGTATTTT. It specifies CASSVYGGGDTQYF. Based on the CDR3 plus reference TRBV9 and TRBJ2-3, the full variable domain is DSGVTQTPKHLITATGQRVTLRCSPRSGDLSVYWYQQSLDQGLQFLIQYYNGEERAKGNILERFSAQQFPDLHSELNLSSLELGDSALYFCASSVYGGGDTQYFGPGTRLTVL.

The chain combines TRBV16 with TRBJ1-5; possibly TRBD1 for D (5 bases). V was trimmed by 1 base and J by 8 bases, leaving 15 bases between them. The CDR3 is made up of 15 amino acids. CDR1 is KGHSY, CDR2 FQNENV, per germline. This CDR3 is CASSQFGIQGEPQHF. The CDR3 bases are TGTGCCAGCAGCCAATTTGGTATTCAGGGAGAGCCCCAGCATTTT.

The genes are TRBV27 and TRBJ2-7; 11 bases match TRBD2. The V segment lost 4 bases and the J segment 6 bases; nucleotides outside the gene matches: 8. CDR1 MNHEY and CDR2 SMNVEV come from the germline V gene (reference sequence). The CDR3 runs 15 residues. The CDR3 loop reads CASSSVSGRASEQYF. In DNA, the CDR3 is TGTGCCAGCAGTTCCGTTAGCGGGAGGGCCAGCGAGCAGTACTTC.

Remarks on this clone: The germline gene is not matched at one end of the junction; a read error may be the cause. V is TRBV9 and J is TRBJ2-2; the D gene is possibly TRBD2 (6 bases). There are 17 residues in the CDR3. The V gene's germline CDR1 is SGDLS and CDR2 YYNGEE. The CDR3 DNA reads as TGTGCCAGCAGCGCTCTTAACCGCGGGACCCGGGACCGGGGAGCTGTTTTT. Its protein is CASSALNRGTRDRGAVF.